This T cell receptor beta chain was sequenced in a study of PD-1 blockade in classical Hodgkin lymphoma. The study, taken as a whole, reports: CD4+ TCR diversity climbed significantly by C4D1, unlike CD8+ TCR diversity.

A remark on this clone: Antigen: not known.

Sequenced by immunoSEQ multiplex PCR; TCRdb stores in-frame clones only, minus some. The sample has fewer than 30,000 clones; about 72% are singletons. The CDR3 contains 15 residues. The V gene lost 3 bases and the J gene lost 1 base, with 12 bases spanning the gap. Germline CDR1 is MNHEY and CDR2 is SVGAGI. Specified time point: cycle 4 day 1 (C4D1), after more than five weeks of nivolumab. Each of the patients experienced relapse following autologous stem cell transplantation, and their brentuximab vedotin exposure differed. The receptor was isolated from a human donor with classical Hodgkin lymphoma. The sequences come from peripheral blood mononuclear cells (PBMCs), collected before the fourth cycle of nivolumab. The chain is built from TRBV6-5 and TRBJ1-1; a possible D gene is TRBD1 (6 bases). CDR3 in DNA: TGTGCCAGCAGTTATACAGGGATAGGGAACACTGAAGCTTTCTTT. It specifies CASSYTGIGNTEAFF.